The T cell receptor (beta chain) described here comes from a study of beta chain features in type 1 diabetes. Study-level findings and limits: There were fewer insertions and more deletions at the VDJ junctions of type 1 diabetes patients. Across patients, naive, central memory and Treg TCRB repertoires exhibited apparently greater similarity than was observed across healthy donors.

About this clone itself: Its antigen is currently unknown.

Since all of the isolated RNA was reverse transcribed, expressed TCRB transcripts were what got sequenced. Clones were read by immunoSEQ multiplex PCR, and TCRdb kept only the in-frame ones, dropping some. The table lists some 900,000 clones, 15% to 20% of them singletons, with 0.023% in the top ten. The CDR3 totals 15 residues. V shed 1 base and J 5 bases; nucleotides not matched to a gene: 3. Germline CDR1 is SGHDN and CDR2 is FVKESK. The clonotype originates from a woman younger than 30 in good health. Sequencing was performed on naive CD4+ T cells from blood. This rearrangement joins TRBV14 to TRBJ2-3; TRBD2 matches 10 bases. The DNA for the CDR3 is TGTGCCAGCAGCCAAGTAGTAGCGGGAGGAGATACGCAGTATTTT. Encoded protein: CASSQVVAGGDTQYF.